The sequence of this T cell receptor beta chain was determined in a study of cytomegalovirus exposure and HLA in healthy donors. Study-wide points: Later, an analysis found that common viral pathogens appeared to be linked with several of the most significant clusters.

The V and J ends lost 2 bases and 5 bases, in that order; junction bases with no gene match: 4. Germline V gene data show CDR1 as SGHRS and CDR2 as YFSETQ. CDR3 length: 16 residues. PCR employed 60 Vbeta and 13 Jbeta primers. Method: immunoSEQ multiplex PCR; TCRdb's copy keeps in-frame clones and lacks some. Here the sample spans approximately 180,000 clones, about 80% being singletons. For this clone: Antigen: not known.

The rearrangement uses TRBV5-1 and TRBJ2-1; 13 bases are shared with TRBD2. This sequence originates from a man aged 25 to 40 in good health and CMV-seropositive. The specimen was PBMCs. The CDR3 here is CASSFRTSGGHNEQFF. The CDR3 coding sequence is TGCGCCAGCAGCTTTAGGACTAGCGGGGGCCACAATGAGCAGTTCTTC.